This T cell receptor (beta chain) was retrieved from a study of blood T cell repertoires in COVID-19. On the study more broadly: The United States, Italy and Spain were the sources of the acute and convalescent COVID-19 samples. Sample material is recorded as cDNA or gDNA derived from T cells, B-cell-depleted T cells, or PBMCs.

CDR1 and CDR2 (germline): LGHNA, YNFKEQ. The CDR3 totals 16 residues. With 0 bases removed from V and 6 bases from J, the gap between germline ends came to 12 bases. As processed by the authors: Reference gene primer amplification gave estimated nucleated cell counts. The protocol was immunoSEQ multiplex PCR, while the TCRdb copy is restricted to in-frame clones and leaves out a portion. V and J calls and clone size are as listed in that table; D and trimming were resolved from the DNA. Of some 170,000 clones in the sample, about 80% were seen once. The V and J genes are TRBV4-2 and TRBJ1-6; D unresolved. The sequence came from a woman aged 70-85 years with acute or convalescent COVID-19. Sequences were obtained from peripheral blood. The CDR3 is CASSQEEGSGNSPLHF. CDR3 DNA: TGTGCCAGCAGCCAAGAGGAGGGATCGGGTAATTCACCCCTCCACTTT.